The next 28 T cell receptor beta chains were all read from a single sample in a study of blood T cell repertoires in COVID-19. The data were produced by immunoSEQ multiplex PCR, yet TCRdb's version contains in-frame clones alone and is incomplete. The sample has about 37,000 clones, about 88% seen once. Sequences were obtained from peripheral blood. These receptor sequences come from a man aged 60-69 years with active COVID-19.

This clone was seen only once. CDR3 amino acids: CASSQVEQGVGGYTF. DNA for the CDR3: TGTGCCAGCAGCCAAGTTGAACAGGGGGTTGGTGGCTACACCTTC. V gene TRBV3-1 (or the pseudogene TRBV3-2) combines with J gene TRBJ1-2; TRBD1 agrees at 8 bases. Germline V gene data show CDR1 as LGHDT and CDR2 as YNNKEL (reference sequence). V was clipped by 1 base and J by 7 bases; unmatched bases: 8. This CDR3 region has 15 residues.

The J gene is TRBJ2-7, the V gene TRBV9, with D uncertain. The germline CDR1 and CDR2 sequences are SGDLS and YYNGEE. With 0 bases removed from V and 7 bases from J, the gap between germline ends came to 14 bases. CDR3 length: 14 amino acids. CDR3 sequence (DNA): TGTGCCAGCAGCGTAGATGGGCAGTCTCTGGAGCAGTACTTC. Its translation is CASSVDGQSLEQYF.

The chain employs TRBV6-2 or TRBV6-3 and TRBJ2-3; the D is unclear. The CDR3 totals 16 residues. The V gene's germline CDR1 is MNHEY and CDR2 SVGEGT. V lost 2 bases and J lost 4, with 16 bases in between. The DNA for the CDR3 is TGTGCCAGCAGTTACGGTTACTCGACCAGGCCAGATACGCAGTATTTT. Translated, it gives CASSYGYSTRPDTQYF.

The chain links TRBV25-1 to TRBJ2-1, with TRBD2 matching 12 bases. J lost 0 bases, V lost 1 base, and 4 bases had no gene match. The germline V gene encodes CDR1 MGHDK and CDR2 SYGVNS. The CDR3 runs to 18 residues. The CDR3 nucleotides read TGTGCCAGCAGTGAATGGACTAGCGGGACGAGCTCCTACAATGAGCAGTTCTTC. Amino acid sequence: CASSEWTSGTSSYNEQFF.

This chain uses TRBV4-2 with TRBJ2-2, with TRBD2 matching 8 bases. This CDR3 has 16 amino acids. Germline assignment: CDR1 LGHNA and CDR2 YNFKEQ. Unmatched junction bases numbered 5, after V lost 4 bases and J lost 1 base. CDR3: CASSPTGLENTGELFF. The DNA for the CDR3 is TGTGCCAGCAGCCCAACGGGACTAGAGAACACCGGGGAGCTGTTTTTT.

The chain is built from TRBV7-3 and TRBJ2-5, with TRBD2 as a possible D gene (6 bases). The CDR3 totals 14 residues. Germline-derived CDR1 and CDR2 are SGHTA and FQGTGA. V was trimmed by 5 bases and J by 0 bases, leaving 10 bases between them. The CDR3 protein is CASSPAGNQETQYF. The CDR3 DNA follows: TGTGCCAGCAGCCCCGCGGGGAACCAAGAGACCCAGTACTTC.

V gene TRBV5-1 combines with J gene TRBJ2-1; 7 bases fit TRBD2. The CDR3 loop spans 14 amino acids. The V segment lost 0 bases and the J segment 4 bases; nucleotides outside the gene matches: 1. Germline-derived CDR1 and CDR2 are SGHRS and YFSETQ. For the CDR3, the DNA is TGCGCCAGCAGCTTGGCTAGCGGTTACAATGAGCAGTTCTTC. The encoded protein is CASSLASGYNEQFF. The variable domain in full, completed from reference TRBV5-1 and TRBJ2-1, reads KAGVTQTPRYLIKTRGQQVTLSCSPISGHRSVSWYQQTPGQGLQFLFEYFSETQRNKGNFPGRFSGRQFSNSRSEMNVSTLELGDSALYLCASSLASGYNEQFFGPGTRLTVL.

The chain combines TRBV7-2 with TRBJ2-1; the D gene is possibly TRBD1 (6 bases). Looked up from germline, CDR1 is SGHTA and CDR2 is FQGNSA. The CDR3 has 14 amino acids. Trimming cost V 3 bases and J 7 bases, with 13 bases left between them. CDR3 in amino acids: CASSFGQHRNEQFF. In DNA, the CDR3 is TGTGCCAGCAGCTTTGGACAGCATCGGAATGAGCAGTTCTTC.

The DNA for the CDR3 is TGTGCCAGCAGTCGGGGACTGGTCTACGAGCAGTACTTC. Protein product: CASSRGLVYEQYF. V is TRBV7-9 and J is TRBJ2-7; a possible D gene is TRBD2 (6 bases). Per the germline V gene, CDR1 is SEHNR and CDR2 is FQNEAQ (reference sequence). Between the trimmed V and J ends, which lost 6 bases and 3 bases, there was a span of 12 bases. The CDR3 totals 13 residues.

This sequence joins TRBV7-2 and TRBJ1-4; no clear D. V was pared by 3 bases and J by 4 bases, with 6 bases between. The V gene's germline CDR1 is SGHTA and CDR2 FQGNSA. The CDR3 is 13 residues long. The CDR3 loop reads CASSLGLNEKLFF. The CDR3 DNA reads TGTGCCAGCAGCTTGGGCCTTAATGAAAAACTGTTTTTT.

The J gene is TRBJ1-3, the V gene TRBV4-1; D may be TRBD1 (6 bases). The CDR3 is 15 amino acids. With 4 bases removed from V and 2 bases from J, the gap between germline ends came to 12 bases. Per germline, CDR1 MGHRA and CDR2 YSYEKL. DNA of the CDR3: TGCGCCAGCAGCCGGACACAGGGAACTGGAAACACCATATATTTT. This sequence encodes CASSRTQGTGNTIYF.

The CDR3 coding sequence is TGTGCCAGTAGTATAGATCGGCAGGGGGACGTCGAGCAGTACTTC. It codes for CASSIDRQGDVEQYF. The chain uses TRBV19 and TRBJ2-7; 7 bases are a match to TRBD1. J lost 6 bases, V lost 0 bases, and 8 bases had no gene match. Germline-derived CDR1 and CDR2 are LNHDA and SQIVND (reference sequence). The CDR3 sequence is 15 residues long.

The genes are TRBV7-2 and TRBJ1-2; 7 bases are shared with TRBD1. The CDR3 covers 15 residues. Germline values: CDR1 SGHTA, CDR2 FQGNSA. The V segment lost 1 base and the J segment 7 bases; nucleotides outside the gene matches: 9. The CDR3 protein is CASSLEEGAQGGYTF. Written as DNA, the CDR3 is TGTGCCAGCAGCTTAGAGGAGGGGGCGCAAGGTGGCTACACCTTC.

The V gene is TRBV5-1, the J gene TRBJ1-5; a possible D gene is TRBD1 (6 bases). The CDR3 sequence is 17 residues long. The V and J ends lost 2 bases and 6 bases respectively, with 21 bases between them. The V gene's germline CDR1 is SGHRS and CDR2 YFSETQ. The DNA for the CDR3 is TGCGCCAGCAGCTTCCTACCCACACAGGGAAAAGTTCAGCCCCAGCATTTT. Its translation: CASSFLPTQGKVQPQHF.

The J gene is TRBJ2-2, the V gene TRBV11-2, with a weak D call TRBD1 (5 bases). Germline-derived CDR1 and CDR2 are SGHAT and FQNNGV. The CDR3 runs 16 residues. Trimming took off 1 base at V and 3 bases at J, with 12 bases between the two ends. The CDR3 DNA is TGTGCCAGCAGCTTAGTCACGGACACTCACACCGGGGAGCTGTTTTTT. Amino acid sequence: CASSLVTDTHTGELFF.

The gene calls are TRBV7-9 and TRBJ2-7, with 10 bases matching TRBD2. This CDR3 has 16 amino acids. Germline CDR1 SEHNR, CDR2 FQNEAQ (reference sequence). Losses at the gene ends were 5 bases for V and 3 bases for J; bases not matched to a gene: 10. The DNA for the CDR3 is TGTGCCAGCAGCCCCGGCCCCTCTAGCGGGAGCTACGAGCAGTACTTC. This translates into CASSPGPSSGSYEQYF.

Comment on this clone: A junction boundary mismatches the germline segment, possibly from a read error. J is TRBJ2-3 and V is TRBV28; TRBD2 agrees at 8 bases. The germline V gene encodes CDR1 MDHEN and CDR2 SYDVKM. CDR3 size: 14 residues. The CDR3 spells CASTLAGPTDTQYF. The CDR3 DNA is TGTGCCAGCACTTTAGCGGGACCCACAGATACGCAGTATTTT.

This chain uses TRBV28 with TRBJ2-1; TRBD2 might be the D (6 bases). V was trimmed by 5 bases and J by 0 bases, leaving 14 bases between them. The CDR3 runs 16 residues. Germline CDR1 MDHEN, CDR2 SYDVKM. CDR3 protein: CASSRSGLSSYNEQFF. In nucleotides, the CDR3 is TGTGCCAGCAGTCGAAGCGGGCTCAGCTCCTACAATGAGCAGTTCTTC. The whole variable domain, filled in from reference TRBV28 and TRBJ2-1, reads DVKVTQSSRYLVKRTGEKVFLECVQDMDHENMFWYRQDPGLGLRLIYFSYDVKMKEKGDIPEGYSVSREKKERFSLILESASTNQTSMYLCASSRSGLSSYNEQFFGPGTRLTVL.

V gene TRBV20-1 combines with J gene TRBJ2-1, with TRBD2 identical over 8 bases. V was clipped by 3 bases and J by 8 bases; unmatched bases: 6. CDR3 size: 13 residues. From germline, CDR1 is DFQATT and CDR2 SNEGSKA (reference sequence). Written as DNA, the CDR3 is TGCAGTGCTAGTACTAGCGGTTGGGATGAGCAGTTCTTC. Its protein is CSASTSGWDEQFF.

The gene calls are TRBV5-1 and TRBJ1-5; D is unresolved. Per germline, CDR1 SGHRS and CDR2 YFSETQ. The CDR3 has 15 residues. V lost 4 bases and J lost 7, with 18 bases in between. The CDR3 spells CASSPEGRMGQPQHF. In nucleotides, the CDR3 is TGCGCCAGCAGCCCTGAGGGTCGGATGGGCCAGCCCCAGCATTTT. Combining the CDR3 with reference TRBV5-1 and TRBJ1-5 gives the whole variable domain KAGVTQTPRYLIKTRGQQVTLSCSPISGHRSVSWYQQTPGQGLQFLFEYFSETQRNKGNFPGRFSGRQFSNSRSEMNVSTLELGDSALYLCASSPEGRMGQPQHFGDGTRLSIL.

This sequence joins TRBV10-1 and TRBJ1-1, with a possible D match to TRBD1 (5 bases). CDR1 is WNHNN, CDR2 SYGVQD, per germline (reference sequence). There are 13 residues in the CDR3. Trimming shortened V by 3 bases and J by 1 base, and 6 bases separated the two germline ends. The CDR3 here is CASSEQENTEAFF. For the CDR3, the DNA is TGCGCCAGCAGTGAACAGGAGAACACTGAAGCTTTCTTT.

The V call is TRBV12-3 or TRBV12-4, the J call TRBJ2-7; D is possibly TRBD1 (5 bases). This CDR3 is built from 12 residues. The V end lost 5 bases, the J end lost 2 bases, and 7 bases lay between the germline ends. The DNA for the CDR3 is TGTGCCAGCAGTAGGGGAACCTACGAGCAGTACTTC. This gives the protein CASSRGTYEQYF.

This CDR3 reads CASSARTGKDNSPLHF. CDR3 nucleotides: TGTGCCAGCAGCGCTCGGACAGGGAAAGATAATTCACCCCTCCACTTT. V and J are TRBV7-2 and TRBJ1-6, with 8 bases matching TRBD1. This CDR3 contains 16 residues. V dropped 5 bases and J dropped 5; count of bases not matched to a gene: 8. In germline, CDR1 is SGHTA, CDR2 FQGNSA.

This chain joins TRBV5-1 and TRBJ2-1, with D hard to call. Trimming removed 3 bases at V and 0 bases at J, with 10 bases between. CDR1 and CDR2 from the germline V gene are SGHRS and YFSETQ. The CDR3 has 15 amino acids. CDR3 region: CASSSAASSYNEQFF. CDR3 nucleotide sequence: TGCGCCAGCAGCTCTGCGGCAAGCTCCTACAATGAGCAGTTCTTC. Full variable domain (missing parts from reference TRBV5-1 and TRBJ2-1): KAGVTQTPRYLIKTRGQQVTLSCSPISGHRSVSWYQQTPGQGLQFLFEYFSETQRNKGNFPGRFSGRQFSNSRSEMNVSTLELGDSALYLCASSSAASSYNEQFFGPGTRLTVL.

The chain combines TRBV10-3 with TRBJ2-5; 7 positions agree with TRBD1. Looked up from germline, CDR1 is ENHRY and CDR2 is SYGVKD. Trimming removed 0 bases from V and 2 bases from J; junction bases left unmatched: 3. This CDR3 is 15 amino acids long. The CDR3 reads CAISESGTEQETQYF. The CDR3 DNA reads as TGTGCCATCAGTGAGTCCGGGACAGAGCAAGAGACCCAGTACTTC.

The CDR3 region has the DNA TGTGCCAGCAGCTTGTGGGGGGATGGCAATCAGCCCCAGCATTTT. Translating gives CASSLWGDGNQPQHF. The chain employs TRBV5-8 and TRBJ1-5; the D gene is possibly TRBD1 (5 bases). V was pared by 1 base and J by 2 bases, with 10 bases between. The CDR3 runs to 15 residues. Germline CDR1 reads SGHTS; CDR2 reads YDEGEE.

The CDR3 sequence: CASSPPGGYEQYF. CDR3 bases: TGTGCCAGCAGCCCCCCAGGGGGCTACGAGCAGTACTTC. The chain carries TRBV11-3 and TRBJ2-7; the match to TRBD1 covers 7 bases. Trimming removed 5 bases from V and 3 bases from J; junction bases left unmatched: 4. CDR3 size: 13 residues. Germline V gene lookup returns CDR1 SGHNT and CDR2 YENEEA.

This chain joins TRBV2 and TRBJ1-2; 8 bases align to TRBD1. Germline assignment: CDR1 SNHLY and CDR2 FYNNEI. The V gene end was trimmed by 2 bases and the J gene end by 8 bases; junction bases not matched to a gene: 4. The CDR3 covers 13 residues. The CDR3 protein is CASSEQGAGGYTF. CDR3 sequence (DNA): TGTGCCAGCAGTGAACAGGGGGCGGGCGGCTACACCTTC.